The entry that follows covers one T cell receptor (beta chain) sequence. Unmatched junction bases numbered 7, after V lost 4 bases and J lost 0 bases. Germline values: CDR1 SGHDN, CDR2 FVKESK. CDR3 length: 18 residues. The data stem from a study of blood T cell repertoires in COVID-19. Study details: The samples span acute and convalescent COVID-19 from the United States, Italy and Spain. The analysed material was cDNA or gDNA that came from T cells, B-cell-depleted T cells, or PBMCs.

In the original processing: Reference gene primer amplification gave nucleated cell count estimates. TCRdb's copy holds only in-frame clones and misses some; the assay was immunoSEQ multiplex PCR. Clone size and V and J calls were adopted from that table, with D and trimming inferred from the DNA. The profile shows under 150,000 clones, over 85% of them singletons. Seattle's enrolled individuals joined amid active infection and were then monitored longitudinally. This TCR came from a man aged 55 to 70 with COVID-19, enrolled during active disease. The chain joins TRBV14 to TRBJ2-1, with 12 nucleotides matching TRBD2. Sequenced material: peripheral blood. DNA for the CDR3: TGTGCCAGCAGCCCGGCTAGCGGGAGGGGAAGCTCCTACAATGAGCAGTTCTTC. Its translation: CASSPASGRGSSYNEQFF.